This T cell receptor beta chain was profiled in a study of human T cells and chemical hapten exposure. Study summary: The study traced per-sample TCR yield variation mainly to small differences in pooled library volumes. Whole-study findings and limits: DPC sensitization did not alter TCRs above 1 in 1000 frequency.

Germline V CDR1 and CDR2: SGHAT, FQDESV (reference sequence). Trimming pared 4 bases from V and 5 bases from J, leaving 14 bases between. The CDR3 has 14 residues. The library tagged each cDNA molecule with unique molecular identifiers. Authors' methods: Sample-level TCR yields exhibited a median of roughly 96,000, with a range of about 20,000 to 750,000. TCRdb called the 5' RACE reads again in MiXCR, with one record for every CDR3 protein. For this entry, the V and J calls and clone size follow TCRdb and not the study's own pipeline. The profile covers about 110,000 distinct CDR3 sequences, with roughly 19% appearing a single time and around 2.8% taken by the ten largest. Extraction yielded total RNA from whole blood (unfractionated). This clonotype was counted a few times. The antigen is undetermined.

The source of this sequence is a human donor in good health. The chain couples TRBV11-1 to TRBJ1-1, with D uncertain. DNA for the CDR3: TGTGCCAGCAGCTCAGGTGACCCGGGGACTGAAGCTTTCTTT. As protein: CASSSGDPGTEAFF.